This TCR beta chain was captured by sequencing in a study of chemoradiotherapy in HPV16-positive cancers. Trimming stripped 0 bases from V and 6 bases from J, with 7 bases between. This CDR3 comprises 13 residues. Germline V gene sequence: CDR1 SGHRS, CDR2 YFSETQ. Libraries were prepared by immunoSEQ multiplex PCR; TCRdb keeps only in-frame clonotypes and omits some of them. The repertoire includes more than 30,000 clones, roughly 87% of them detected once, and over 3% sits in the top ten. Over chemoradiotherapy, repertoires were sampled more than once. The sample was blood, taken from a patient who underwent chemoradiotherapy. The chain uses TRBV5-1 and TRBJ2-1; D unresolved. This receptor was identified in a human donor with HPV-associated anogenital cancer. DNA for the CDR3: TGCGCCAGCAGCTTGGAACGGATCAATGAGCAGTTCTTC. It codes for CASSLERINEQFF.